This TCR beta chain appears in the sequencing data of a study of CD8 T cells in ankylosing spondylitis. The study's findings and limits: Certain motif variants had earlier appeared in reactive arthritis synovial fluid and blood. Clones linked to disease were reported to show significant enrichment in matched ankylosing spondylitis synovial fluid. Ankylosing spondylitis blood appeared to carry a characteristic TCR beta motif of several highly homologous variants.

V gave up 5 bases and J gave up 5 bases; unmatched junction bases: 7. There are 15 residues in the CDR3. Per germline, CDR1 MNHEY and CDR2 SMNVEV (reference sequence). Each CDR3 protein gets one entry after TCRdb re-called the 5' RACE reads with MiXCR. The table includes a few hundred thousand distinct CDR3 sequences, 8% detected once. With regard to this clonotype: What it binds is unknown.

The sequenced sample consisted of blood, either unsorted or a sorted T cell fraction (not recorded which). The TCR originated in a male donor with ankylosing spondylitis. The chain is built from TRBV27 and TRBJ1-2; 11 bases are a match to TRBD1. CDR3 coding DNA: TGTGCCAGCAGTAGGACAGGGGGCAACAGATATGGCTACACCTTC. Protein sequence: CASSRTGGNRYGYTF.